What follows are 24 T cell receptor beta chains derived from one specimen sequenced in a study of CD8 T cells in Susac syndrome. RNA in amounts of 0.5 to 1 ug was reverse transcribed with random hexamers. TCRdb used MiXCR to reprocess the immunoSEQ multiplex PCR reads, holding one entry per CDR3 protein. The sample shows about 130,000 distinct CDR3 sequences, about 94% of them seen only once. Sequences were obtained from CD4+ T cells from PBMCs. The source is a human donor in good health.

Written as DNA, the CDR3 is TGTGCCAGCAGTTTGGGGACAGGGCGGGCTGACTATGGCTACACCTTC. This translates into CASSLGTGRADYGYTF. This chain connects TRBV12-3 or TRBV12-4 to TRBJ1-2, with TRBD1 matching over 9 bases. The CDR3 length is 16 residues. V shed 3 bases and J 3 bases; nucleotides not matched to a gene: 8.

The V call is TRBV7-9, the J call TRBJ1-5, with D possibly matching TRBD1 (6 bases). This CDR3 has 12 amino acids. V lost 5 bases to trimming and J lost 9 bases, with 11 bases between them. Germline V gene sequence: CDR1 SEHNR, CDR2 FQNEAQ (reference sequence). The CDR3 spells CASSVRTAPQHF. The CDR3 nucleotides are TGTGCCAGCAGCGTGCGGACAGCGCCCCAGCATTTT.

The chain recombines TRBV7-2 with TRBJ2-3; TRBD2 is a possible D gene (6 bases). The length of the CDR3 is 18 residues. CDR1 is SGHTA, CDR2 FQGNSA, per germline. Between the trimmed V and J ends, which lost 5 bases and 5 bases, there was a span of 26 bases. DNA of the CDR3: TGTGCCAGCAGCATACCTCCCCTCGGCGGGACTGTGGAAGATACGCAGTATTTT. Amino acids: CASSIPPLGGTVEDTQYF. The variable domain in full, with the rest retrieved from reference TRBV7-2 and TRBJ2-3, is GAGVSQSPSNKVTEKGKDVELRCDPISGHTALYWYRQSLGQGLEFLIYFQGNSAPDKSGLPSDRFSAERTGGSVSTLTIQRTQQEDSAVYLCASSIPPLGGTVEDTQYFGPGTRLTVL.

The rearrangement links TRBV20-1 to TRBJ1-5, with 11 bases fitting TRBD1. Germline CDR1 is DFQATT and CDR2 is SNEGSKA (reference sequence). CDR3 length: 13 residues. The ends lost 3 bases at V and 7 bases at J; junction bases unmatched: 2. CDR3 nucleotide sequence: TGCAGTGCTAGGGGACAGGGGGGACAGCCCCAGCATTTT. This sequence encodes CSARGQGGQPQHF.

The chain carries TRBV7-2 and TRBJ2-1; D gene ambiguous. Trimming stripped 5 bases from V and 2 bases from J, with 10 bases between. Germline lookup yields CDR1 SGHTA and CDR2 FQGNSA. This CDR3 region has 14 residues. The CDR3 nucleotides are TGTGCCAGCAGCAAAGTTAGTACCTACAATGAGCAGTTCTTC. It codes for CASSKVSTYNEQFF.

V usage is TRBV20-1 and J usage is TRBJ1-1; tentatively, D is TRBD1 (6 bases). Germline CDR1 DFQATT, CDR2 SNEGSKA (reference sequence). CDR3 length: 13 amino acids. V was cut by 0 bases and J by 10 bases, with 15 bases left in between. This CDR3 reads CSAREDARGSAFF. For the CDR3, the DNA is TGCAGTGCTAGAGAGGATGCTAGGGGGTCAGCTTTCTTT.

The chain has TRBV5-6 and TRBJ2-1; D gene uncertain. V lost 2 bases and J 8 bases, leaving 11 bases between the germline ends. Germline V gene sequence: CDR1 SGHDT, CDR2 YYEEEE. The CDR3 has 13 residues. In DNA, the CDR3 is TGTGCCAGCAGCTTAAGTCCCAAGGATGAGCAGTTCTTC. Translated: CASSLSPKDEQFF.

V usage is TRBV14 and J usage is TRBJ1-2; D gene uncertain. This CDR3 contains 13 residues. Trimming took 0 bases from V and 4 from J, leaving 6 bases between them. Germline loops: CDR1 SGHDN, CDR2 FVKESK. CDR3 sequence (DNA): TGTGCCAGCAGCCAAGACCTGATCTATGGCTACACCTTC. This encodes CASSQDLIYGYTF.

As DNA, the CDR3 is TGTGCCAGCAGCAGTAGCGGGGGAGATACGCAGTATTTT. Translated: CASSSSGGDTQYF. V usage is TRBV7-9 and J usage is TRBJ2-3; 9 nucleotides match TRBD2. Germline CDR1 reads SEHNR; CDR2 reads FQNEAQ (reference sequence). The CDR3 runs 13 residues. The ends lost 5 bases at V and 5 bases at J; junction bases unmatched: 2.

The chain has TRBV19 and TRBJ2-1; 7 bases are shared with TRBD2. The junction had 4 bases not matched to a gene; V was cut back by 6 bases and J by 5 bases. The germline CDR1 and CDR2 sequences are LNHDA and SQIVND (reference sequence). The CDR3 is 13 amino acids. The CDR3: CASRGGLNNEQFF. CDR3 coding DNA: TGTGCCAGTAGGGGGGGGTTAAACAATGAGCAGTTCTTC. Variable domain in full (rest from reference TRBV19 and TRBJ2-1): DGGITQSPKYLFRKEGQNVTLSCEQNLNHDAMYWYRQDPGQGLRLIYYSQIVNDFQKGDIAEGYSVSREKKESFPLTVTSAQKNPTAFYLCASRGGLNNEQFFGPGTRLTVL.

The J gene is TRBJ2-7, the V gene TRBV7-2, with 7 bases aligning to TRBD2. The CDR3 runs to 14 residues. Trimming removed 0 bases from V and 2 bases from J; junction bases left unmatched: 1. Germline assignment: CDR1 SGHTA and CDR2 FQGNSA. The CDR3 reads CASSLAAGPYEQYF. Written as DNA, the CDR3 is TGTGCCAGCAGCTTAGCAGCGGGACCCTACGAGCAGTACTTC.

The chain joins TRBV5-1 to TRBJ1-2; 9 bases are a match to TRBD1. This CDR3 is built from 14 residues. Germline-derived CDR1 and CDR2 are SGHRS and YFSETQ. Trimming took 3 bases from V and 8 from J; bases not matched to a gene: 8. In nucleotides, the CDR3 is TGCGCCAGCAGCTCGGACAGGGGAAGAAGGGGCTACACCTTC. This sequence encodes CASSSDRGRRGYTF. Supplemented by reference TRBV5-1 and TRBJ1-2, the full variable domain reads KAGVTQTPRYLIKTRGQQVTLSCSPISGHRSVSWYQQTPGQGLQFLFEYFSETQRNKGNFPGRFSGRQFSNSRSEMNVSTLELGDSALYLCASSSDRGRRGYTFGSGTRLTVV.

The V and J genes are TRBV12-3 or TRBV12-4 and TRBJ2-7, with TRBD1 matching 8 bases. This CDR3 is built from 15 residues. The trim removed 5 bases at V and 2 bases at J, leaving 8 bases unmatched. CDR3 in amino acids: CASSRTGNGAYEQYF. CDR3 DNA: TGTGCCAGCAGTCGGACAGGGAACGGGGCCTACGAGCAGTACTTC.

The chain employs TRBV30 and TRBJ2-5; D is undetermined. V gave up 0 bases and J gave up 0 bases, with 2 bases separating them. The CDR3 length is 12 residues. The germline gives CDR1 GTSNPN, CDR2 SVGIG (reference sequence). The CDR3, as DNA: TGTGCCTGGAGTGTTAACCAAGAGACCCAGTACTTC. Translated: CAWSVNQETQYF.

The chain uses TRBV4-3 and TRBJ1-1, with a tentative D call TRBD1 (5 bases). From germline, CDR1 is LGHNA and CDR2 YSLEER. The V end was cut by 4 bases, the J end by 0 bases, with 6 bases between. The CDR3 is 13 amino acids. This CDR3 is CASSRRVNTEAFF. The CDR3 DNA reads TGCGCCAGCAGCCGCAGGGTGAACACTGAAGCTTTCTTT.

The rearrangement links TRBV12-3 or TRBV12-4 to TRBJ2-2, with D hard to call. V was trimmed by 5 bases and J by 1 base, leaving 8 bases between them. CDR3 size: 14 residues. The CDR3 DNA sequence: TGTGCCAGCAGTACTGCGGTGAACACCGGGGAGCTGTTTTTT. Translated: CASSTAVNTGELFF.

The chain is built from TRBV30 and TRBJ1-3, with D hard to call. Germline loops: CDR1 GTSNPN, CDR2 SVGIG (reference sequence). The CDR3 extends over 13 amino acids. V was cut by 4 bases and J by 0 bases, with 7 bases left in between. This chain's CDR3 is CAWTKSSGNTIYF. CDR3 in DNA: TGTGCCTGGACCAAGAGCTCTGGAAACACCATATATTTT.

V and J are TRBV9 and TRBJ2-5; D call uncertain. This CDR3 has 12 amino acids. Trimming pared 3 bases from V and 5 bases from J, leaving 8 bases between. The germline CDR1 and CDR2 sequences are SGDLS and YYNGEE. The CDR3 region is CASSAASETQYF. CDR3 nucleotide sequence: TGTGCCAGCAGCGCCGCCAGCGAGACCCAGTACTTC. Filled out from reference TRBV9 and TRBJ2-5, the complete variable domain reads DSGVTQTPKHLITATGQRVTLRCSPRSGDLSVYWYQQSLDQGLQFLIQYYNGEERAKGNILERFSAQQFPDLHSELNLSSLELGDSALYFCASSAASETQYFGPGTRLLVL.

This rearrangement joins TRBV29-1 to TRBJ1-5; 8 bases fit TRBD1. This CDR3 is 13 amino acids long. V lost 7 bases, J lost 7 bases, and 9 bases stayed unmatched. Looked up from germline, CDR1 is SQVTM and CDR2 is ANQGSEA. The CDR3 reads CSALTGGSQPQHF. CDR3 DNA sequence: TGCAGCGCCCTAACAGGGGGAAGCCAGCCCCAGCATTTT. Complete variable domain (other parts from reference TRBV29-1 and TRBJ1-5): SAVISQKPSRDICQRGTSLTIQCQVDSQVTMMFWYRQQPGQSLTLIATANQGSEATYESGFVIDKFPISRPNLTFSTLTVSNMSPEDSSIYLCSALTGGSQPQHFGDGTRLSIL.

This clonotype occurred once. The V call is TRBV7-2, the J call TRBJ2-2; TRBD2 might be the D (6 bases). This CDR3 region has 15 residues. Germline assignment: CDR1 SGHTA and CDR2 FQGNSA. Trimming pared 2 bases from V and 2 bases from J, leaving 9 bases between. The CDR3 sequence: CASSLNGRNTGELFF. The DNA of the CDR3 is TGTGCCAGCAGCTTAAACGGGAGAAACACCGGGGAGCTGTTTTTT.

The gene calls are TRBV20-1 and TRBJ2-3; TRBD2 agrees at 11 bases. The CDR3 consists of 15 residues. From germline, CDR1 is DFQATT and CDR2 SNEGSKA (reference sequence). The ends lost 5 bases at V and 3 bases at J; junction bases unmatched: 7. The CDR3 DNA sequence: TGCAGTGCTGTAACTAGCGGGAGCGGAACAGATACGCAGTATTTT. Protein product: CSAVTSGSGTDTQYF.

The table lists this clonotype with a count of one. This chain links TRBV12-3 or TRBV12-4 with TRBJ2-7; D might be TRBD2 (6 bases). The CDR3 has 14 residues. Trimming took 5 bases from V and 2 from J, leaving 13 bases between them. This CDR3 reads CASSPKRLAYEQYF. The CDR3 DNA follows: TGTGCCAGCAGTCCAAAACGACTAGCCTACGAGCAGTACTTC.

CDR3 amino acids: CSARAGGAGGKGETQYF. CDR3 DNA sequence: TGCAGTGCTAGAGCCGGGGGGGCGGGAGGAAAGGGAGAGACCCAGTACTTC. The genes are TRBV20-1 and TRBJ2-5; 8 nucleotides line up with TRBD2. From germline, CDR1 is DFQATT and CDR2 SNEGSKA (reference sequence). V shed 1 base, J shed 4 bases, and the junction held 14 bases outside the gene matches. The CDR3 runs 17 residues.

The chain is built from TRBV5-1 and TRBJ1-1; 8 nucleotides agree with TRBD1. The V gene's germline CDR1 is SGHRS and CDR2 YFSETQ. The CDR3 has 14 residues. The J segment lost 2 bases and the V segment lost 4 bases, leaving 4 bases of the junction unmatched. Written as DNA, the CDR3 is TGCGCCAGCAGCGCGGGGACAGGAAACACTGAAGCTTTCTTT. Amino acid sequence: CASSAGTGNTEAFF.